The next 22 T cell receptor beta chains were all read from a single sample in a study of blood T cells in healthy people across ages. With a J-beta primer mix and a sample-barcoded 5' primer, a second PCR ran roughly 6 to 12 cycles. From the 5' RACE reads, TCRdb called clonotypes with MiXCR, one entry per CDR3 protein. The repertoire includes around 870,000 distinct CDR3 sequences, under 35% of them detected once, and 17% sits in the top ten. The material sequenced was blood. These receptors were taken from an elderly woman in good health.

About this clonotype: This clone may be a read error of a much larger clone one base away. This chain uses TRBV3-1 with TRBJ2-5; no firm D call. Germline V gene lookup returns CDR1 LGHDT and CDR2 YNNKEL (reference sequence). CDR3 length: 15 amino acids. CDR3 loop: CASTLQNREQETRYF. Here the CDR3 DNA reads TGTGCCAGTACCCTACAGAACCGAGAACAAGAGACCCGGTACTTC.

This chain joins TRBV6-1 and TRBJ1-2; D unclear. V shed 4 bases and J shed 4 bases, with 10 bases lying between them. The V gene's germline CDR1 is MNHNS and CDR2 SASEGT. The CDR3 consists of 13 residues. The chain's CDR3 is CASSGEQFYGYTF. The DNA for the CDR3 is TGTGCCAGCAGTGGGGAACAGTTCTATGGCTACACCTTC.

This clonotype has only one observation. The CDR3, as DNA: TGTGCCAGCGGGACTAGCGGGTCGTACAATGAGCAGTACTTC. This gives the protein CASGTSGSYNEQYF. The chain is built from TRBV7-9 and TRBJ2-1; 12 bases are shared with TRBD2. The J call is doubtful: the DNA matches TRBJ2-7 better. There are 14 residues in the CDR3. CDR1 is SEHNR and CDR2 is FQNEAQ in the germline V gene (reference sequence).

This clonotype turned up a few times. The chain employs TRBV2 and TRBJ2-4; TRBD2 might be the D (5 bases). The CDR3 sequence is 17 residues long. V shed 2 bases and J shed 0 bases, with 14 bases lying between them. CDR1 and CDR2 (germline): SNHLY, FYNNEI. The CDR3 DNA reads as TGTGCCAGCAGTGAACTGCGGGCAGCCTTAGCCAAAAACATTCAGTACTTC. It is translated as CASSELRAALAKNIQYF.

This clonotype was seen at least ten times. This chain uses TRBV12-3 or TRBV12-4 with TRBJ2-3; 8 positions match TRBD1. The CDR3 totals 14 residues. The V segment lost 5 bases and the J segment 2 bases; nucleotides outside the gene matches: 3. The DNA for the CDR3 is TGTGCCAGCAGTATGGGACAGGCCACAGATACGCAGTATTTT. Translated, it gives CASSMGQATDTQYF.

This clonotype was counted between two and nine times. This may arise from a read error, as a much more abundant clone is one base away. The chain combines TRBV20-1 with TRBJ2-1, with 8 bases lining up with TRBD2. J was trimmed by 7 bases and V by 6 bases; bases with no gene match: 11. This CDR3 is built from 14 residues. Looked up from germline, CDR1 is DFQATT and CDR2 is SNEGSKA (reference sequence). CDR3 nucleotides: TGCAGTGCACCCGCGGGGGGCGGGGGGAATGAGCAGTTCTTC. It encodes CSAPAGGGGNEQFF.

This sequence joins TRBV7-2 and TRBJ2-7; possible D gene TRBD2, 6 bases. The V and J ends lost 3 bases and 12 bases respectively, with 27 bases between them. The CDR3 sequence is 16 residues long. Germline V gene data show CDR1 as SGHTA and CDR2 as FQGNSA. As DNA, the CDR3 is TGTGCCAGCAGCTTTGGACGAGCGGGTAACCAAGAGACCCGGTACTTC. Its translation is CASSFGRAGNQETRYF.

This clonotype was counted a few times. This may be a read error, as it is one base from a much larger clone. V and J are TRBV7-9 and TRBJ2-5; weak D call: TRBD1 (5 bases). The CDR3 contains 16 residues. Germline CDR1 reads SEHNR; CDR2 reads FQNEAQ (reference sequence). This CDR3 reads CASSLASGLFEDTQYF. The CDR3 DNA reads as TGTGCCAGCAGCTTAGCGTCAGGGCTATTTGAAGACACCCAGTACTTC.

This clonotype was counted ten times or more. The chain carries TRBV12-3 or TRBV12-4 and TRBJ2-3, with TRBD1 as a possible D gene (6 bases). The CDR3 covers 15 residues. V lost 6 bases to trimming and J lost 0 bases, with 13 bases between them. CDR3 in amino acids: CASSPDRLSTDTQYF. CDR3 nucleotides: TGTGCCAGCAGCCCAGACAGGCTGAGCACAGATACGCAGTATTTT.

This clonotype was seen at least ten times. V gene TRBV24-1 combines with J gene TRBJ2-3; tentative D call: TRBD1 (5 bases). V lost 7 bases and J 0 bases, leaving 16 bases between the germline ends. The germline V gene encodes CDR1 KGHDR and CDR2 SFDVKD. This CDR3 contains 16 residues. CDR3 DNA sequence: TGTGCCACCAGCGCCGTGGCGGACACTAGCACAGATACGCAGTATTTT. Translation: CATSAVADTSTDTQYF.

Regarding this clonotype: A read error is possible here, since a much larger clone lies one base away. This rearrangement joins TRBV12-3 or TRBV12-4 to TRBJ2-3; 8 nucleotides align to TRBD2. With 3 bases clipped from V and 4 bases from J, the junction kept 6 bases outside the gene matches. There are 15 residues in the CDR3. The DNA of the CDR3 is TGTGCCAGCAGTTTTCGGCGGGGGGACGCAGATACGCAGTATTTT. It encodes CASSFRRGDADTQYF.

The CDR3 bases are TGTGCCAGCAGTCTGGACAGGGGACACAATGAGCAGTACTTC. Amino acid sequence: CASSLDRGHNEQYF. The chain recombines TRBV12-3 or TRBV12-4 with TRBJ2-7; 9 bases are shared with TRBD1. With V trimmed by 5 bases and J by 7 bases, 9 bases remained unmatched. There are 14 residues in the CDR3.

This clonotype was recorded many times. This chain connects TRBV9 to TRBJ2-7, with 10 bases aligning to TRBD2. Per the germline V gene, CDR1 is SGDLS and CDR2 is YYNGEE. CDR3 length: 17 amino acids. V was clipped by 0 bases and J by 3 bases; unmatched bases: 9. The CDR3 here is CASSVGASGGPLYEQYF. For the CDR3, the DNA is TGTGCCAGCAGCGTAGGTGCTAGCGGGGGCCCCCTCTACGAGCAGTACTTC.

This clonotype was observed many times. The genes are TRBV12-3 or TRBV12-4 and TRBJ2-7; TRBD2 matches at 8 bases. Trimming removed 5 bases from V and 5 bases from J; junction bases left unmatched: 8. The CDR3 contains 14 residues. CDR3 sequence reads: CASSQISGVNEQYF. As DNA, the CDR3 is TGTGCCAGCAGTCAGATTAGCGGGGTAAACGAGCAGTACTTC.

This clonotype has at least ten counts. Sequence at one end of the junction differs from germline and may be a read error. The chain uses TRBV5-1 and TRBJ2-5; D call uncertain. Looked up from germline, CDR1 is SGHRS and CDR2 is YFSETQ. This CDR3 is built from 13 residues. The CDR3 here is CASSLVQQETQYF. CDR3 in DNA: TGTGCCAGCAGCTTAGTTCAACAAGAGACCCAGTACTTC.

CDR3 DNA: TGTGCCAGCAGCTTTGAGAGTGGCGAGCAGTACTTC. This gives the protein CASSFESGEQYF. V is TRBV7-9 and J is TRBJ2-7; D is ambiguous. This CDR3 is 12 amino acids long. V was pared by 3 bases and J by 6 bases, with 9 bases between. CDR1 is SEHNR, CDR2 FQNEAQ, per germline (reference sequence). The full variable domain, rest sourced from reference TRBV7-9 and TRBJ2-7, is DTGVSQNPRHKITKRGQNVTFRCDPISEHNRLYWYRQTLGQGPEFLTYFQNEAQLEKSRLLSDRFSAERPKGSFSTLEIQRTEQGDSAMYLCASSFESGEQYFGPGTRLTVT.

This clonotype came up a few times. The rearrangement joins TRBV7-2 to TRBJ1-2; TRBD1 matches at 7 bases. CDR3 length: 12 amino acids. V was clipped by 5 bases and J by 6 bases; unmatched bases: 3. Germline V gives CDR1 SGHTA, CDR2 FQGNSA. The CDR3 region is CASSPDRDGYTF. Written as DNA, the CDR3 is TGTGCCAGCAGCCCTGACAGGGATGGCTACACCTTC.

The chain uses TRBV14 and TRBJ1-1; D is unresolved. Trimming stripped 4 bases from V and 4 bases from J, with 10 bases between. Germline values: CDR1 SGHDN, CDR2 FVKESK. The CDR3 loop spans 13 amino acids. The CDR3 reads CASSRYRGTEAFF. The CDR3 DNA reads TGTGCCAGCAGCCGATACCGGGGCACTGAAGCTTTCTTT.

The genes are TRBV12-3 or TRBV12-4 and TRBJ1-5, with 7 nucleotides matching TRBD1. Germline trimming cut 3 bases from V and 4 bases from J; bases unmatched to any gene: 6. The CDR3 is 15 residues long. CDR3 region: CASSLEGQKNQPQHF. CDR3 nucleotide sequence: TGTGCCAGCAGTTTGGAGGGACAGAAAAATCAGCCCCAGCATTTT.

To note about this clonotype: One junction end does not reproduce the germline sequence, and a read error may be involved. The genes are TRBV2 and TRBJ2-6, with 13 bases aligning to TRBD2. Germline CDR1 reads SNHLY; CDR2 reads FYNNEI. This CDR3 is 20 amino acids long. This CDR3 is CASSPPGLAGKSSGANVRTF. The CDR3 nucleotides are TGTGCCAGCAGTCCTCCGGGACTAGCGGGGAAGAGCTCTGGGGCCAACGTCCGGACTTTC. Looking up the rest from reference TRBV2 and TRBJ2-6 gives the full variable domain: EPEVTQTPSHQVTQMGQEVILRCVPISNHLYFYWYRQILGQKVEFLVSFYNNEISEKSEIFDDQFSVERPDGSNFTLKIRSTKLEDSAMYFCASSPPGLAGKSSGANVRTFGAGSRLTVL.

This clonotype was detected ten times or more. The chain employs TRBV12-3 or TRBV12-4 and TRBJ2-1, with TRBD2 matching 10 bases. The junction had 9 bases not matched to a gene; V was cut back by 6 bases and J by 10 bases. This CDR3 region has 14 residues. The CDR3 protein is CASRPGLATREQFF. The DNA of the CDR3 is TGTGCCAGCAGGCCGGGACTAGCGACTCGGGAGCAGTTCTTC.

This clonotype was detected only once. The chain uses TRBV5-1 and TRBJ2-1; TRBD1 is a possible D gene (6 bases). Per the germline V gene, CDR1 is SGHRS and CDR2 is YFSETQ. Trimming removed 3 bases at V and 3 bases at J, with 13 bases between. This CDR3 has 15 amino acids. CDR3 sequence: CASSSLQGDYNEQFF. The CDR3 nucleotides are TGCGCCAGCAGCTCTTTACAGGGTGACTACAATGAGCAGTTCTTC.